Following are 8 T cell receptor beta chains from one sample sequenced in a study of blood T cells in healthy people across ages. The use of a sample-barcoded 5' primer and a J-beta primer mix characterized a second PCR of roughly 6 to 11 cycles. TCRdb fed the 5' RACE reads into MiXCR, producing one record per CDR3 protein. Here the sample spans over a million distinct CDR3 sequences, roughly 59% being singletons. The specimen sequenced was blood. These receptors were collected from a man aged 18-30 years in good health.

The chain recombines TRBV24-1 with TRBJ2-3; perhaps TRBD2 as D (6 bases). The CDR3 contains 14 residues. V dropped 5 bases and J dropped 1 base, with 9 bases sitting between them. Looked up from germline, CDR1 is KGHDR and CDR2 is SFDVKD. CDR3 DNA sequence: TGTGCCACCAGTGCGGGGGAGGGCACAGATACGCAGTATTTT. It is translated as CATSAGEGTDTQYF.

This clonotype was seen repeatedly, ten times or more. The chain is built from TRBV29-1 and TRBJ2-1; 13 nucleotides line up with TRBD2. The length of the CDR3 is 13 residues. Per the germline V gene, CDR1 is SQVTM and CDR2 is ANQGSEA. The V gene end was trimmed by 7 bases and the J gene end by 10 bases; junction bases not matched to a gene: 7. DNA for the CDR3: TGCAGCGCGCGGACTAGCGGGAGTGGGGAGCAGTTCTTC. It specifies CSARTSGSGEQFF.

The chain joins TRBV6-2 or TRBV6-3 to TRBJ1-1, with D tentatively TRBD1 (6 bases). Trimming removed 8 bases at V and 0 bases at J, with 10 bases between. The CDR3 spans 13 residues. Germline CDR1 reads MNHEY; CDR2 reads SVGEGT. The CDR3 here is CASAGQLNTEAFF. The CDR3 DNA sequence: TGTGCCAGCGCCGGACAGTTGAACACTGAAGCTTTCTTT.

The chain joins TRBV7-9 to TRBJ1-1, with 7 nucleotides matching TRBD1. The CDR3 consists of 16 residues. Germline values: CDR1 SEHNR, CDR2 FQNEAQ (reference sequence). V gave up 0 bases and J gave up 4 bases; unmatched junction bases: 8. CDR3 coding DNA: TGTGCCAGCAGCTTAGCGCTGGCAGGGGGTCGCACTGAAGCTTTCTTT. Its protein product is CASSLALAGGRTEAFF.

The rearrangement joins TRBV4-3 to TRBJ2-5; 9 bases line up with TRBD2. Near its end, the DNA agrees better with TRBJ2-7, so the J call may be wrong. The CDR3 contains 17 residues. The germline gives CDR1 LGHNA, CDR2 YSLEER. The CDR3 region is CASSQGEGRGGHYEQYF. The CDR3 nucleotides are TGCGCCAGCAGCCAAGGGGAAGGGCGGGGGGGTCACTACGAGCAGTACTTC.

This chain connects TRBV10-3 to TRBJ1-1, with TRBD1 identical over 7 bases. Trimming took 3 bases from V and 0 from J; bases not matched to a gene: 4. The CDR3 spans 15 residues. In germline, CDR1 is ENHRY, CDR2 SYGVKD. The DNA for the CDR3 is TGTGCCATCAGTGATCCGGGACAGATGAACACTGAAGCTTTCTTT. Translating it yields CAISDPGQMNTEAFF.

The genes are TRBV4-1 and TRBJ2-1; D is possibly TRBD1 or TRBD2 (6 bases each). The last part of the DNA fits TRBJ2-7 better; the J call may be wrong. CDR1 MGHRA and CDR2 YSYEKL come from the germline V gene. The CDR3 runs 18 residues. This CDR3 reads CASSQVDLGAGSYNEQYF. For the CDR3, the DNA is TGCGCCAGCAGCCAAGTCGACCTGGGGGCGGGGTCCTACAATGAGCAGTACTTC.

V gene TRBV29-1 combines with J gene TRBJ1-4, with unresolved D. The CDR3 is 13 residues long. V shed 4 bases and J shed 7 bases, with 13 bases lying between them. Looked up from germline, CDR1 is SQVTM and CDR2 is ANQGSEA. CDR3 sequence reads: CSVGGGSGEKLFF. The CDR3, as DNA: TGCAGCGTTGGGGGAGGATCTGGTGAAAAACTGTTTTTT.